This paragraph reports one TCR beta chain. The sample holds no much larger clone one base away, and base qualities are not on file. These data are taken from a study of graft-versus-host responses after intestinal transplantation listed by TCRdb under 2021. Background on the whole study: The transplants that recipients received were multivisceral, liver-intestinal, or isolated intestinal. Donor T cell macrochimerism was defined as a peak of at least 4% donor T cells among recipient peripheral blood mononuclear cells. All recipients received anti-thymocyte globulin induction followed by maintenance tacrolimus and steroids for three to four years. Rather than being sequenced by the commercial service, samples from three later patients were sequenced in-house on an Illumina MiSeq and processed with MiXCR. Bulk TCR-beta CDR3 sequencing was used to track graft-versus-host and host-versus-graft alloreactive T cell clones in the graft, circulation and bone marrow after intestinal transplantation. To identify alloreactive clones, pre-transplant mixed lymphocyte reaction products were sequenced and compared with unstimulated pre-transplant donor and recipient T cells. The cohort enrolled about two dozen intestinal transplant recipients, one of whom was a retransplant, and a few patients without pretransplant specimens were excluded. Broader findings and caveats from the paper: GvH clones were detected in recipient bone marrow, and some of these GvH clones were observed earlier in ileal mucosa or blood, consistent with an intestinal mucosal origin. In the allografts of patients with donor T cell macrochimerism, GvH to HvG T cell clonal ratios were high. Early after transplant, declines in HvG clones were associated with peak levels of circulating GvH clones. The conclusions were limited by the relatively low number and heterogeneity of the intestinal transplant patients.

Compared with germline, V lacks 2 bases and J lacks 2 bases; bases without a gene match: 5. Via the germline V gene, CDR1 is SGHVS and CDR2 FNYEAQ. Measured from the cysteine to the phenylalanine, the CDR3 is 16 residues long. Of the read, only the CDR3 DNA is kept; its 48 bases are in frame from base 1. According to the study, the label for this sample's time point signals: cells obtained before transplantation from donor or recipient. In mixed lymphocyte reactions, some 200,000 CFSE-labeled pre-transplant responders were plated with some 200,000 irradiated violet-dye-labeled stimulators and cultured for around 6 days. After the mixed lymphocyte reaction, proliferating CD3+CD4+CFSE-low and CD3+CD8+CFSE-low responder cells were FACS-sorted on a BD Influx sorter. The library was built by means of the immunoSEQ multiplex PCR assay. For most patients, genomic DNA was isolated with the Qiagen DNeasy Blood and Tissue Kit and shipped frozen to Adaptive Biotechnologies for TCR sequencing. High-throughput TCR-beta CDR3 sequencing of genomic DNA from most patients was performed by Adaptive Biotechnologies. The study's processing was this. Adaptive's ImmunoSEQ software was the source of the TCR sequencing data for 18 patients, while three other patients were processed with MiXCR and VDJtools. To correct CD4 versus CD8 sorting errors, sequences present in both subsets at a frequency ratio below 5:1 were removed. Because the origin of CDR3 nucleotide sequences shared between donor and recipient could not be assigned, those sequences were removed. Alloreactive clones required at least 2-fold expansion over unstimulated cells and minimum CFSE-low frequency of 0.002% (template counts) or 0.001% (read counts). Clones detected in sequenced pre-transplant spleen, lymph node, or MLR CFSE-low populations of the donor or recipient were defined as mappable. The cumulative frequency of alloreactive clones was calculated as a percentage of all sequences, weighted by copy number. TCRdb took this table from immuneACCESS and kept in-frame rearrangements with V and J called. Such tables lack part of the clones; where checked against another copy, unresolved V genes explain under half of the gap, and the rest is unexplained. V and J calls and clone size follow that table, whereas D and trimming were derived from the DNA. In all, the sample holds about 22,000 clones, and approximately 60% of those were seen once. About 0.94% of the sample comes from the top ten.

Here the sequenced sample was alloreactive CD4+ T cells from a mixed lymphocyte reaction culture, taken before intestinal transplant. This specimen's cell subset or site label, per the study, means: CFSE-low proliferating T cells sorted from approximately 6-day pre-transplant mixed lymphocyte reaction (GvH or HvG direction). Recombination linked TRBV7-6 to TRBJ2-2; TRBD2 aligns with 7 central bases. This receptor was taken from a human patient who received an intestinal transplant. The DNA sequence reads TGTGCCAGCAGCTTAATGTGGACTAGTAACACCGGGGAGCTGTTTTTT. Its product reads: CASSLMWTSNTGELFF.